This T cell receptor (beta chain) derives from a study of T cell responses to AZD1222 COVID-19 vaccine. The table came from immunoSEQ multiplex PCR; TCRdb's copy has only in-frame clones and leaves some out. The sample gives roughly 80,000 clones, 92% of which show up once; roughly 5.2% is in the top ten. As regards this clone: Its antigen remains unidentified.

This CDR3 is built from 13 residues. CDR1 MDHEN and CDR2 SYDVKM come from the germline V gene. The V and J ends lost 2 bases and 4 bases respectively, with 6 bases between them. Overall study results and limits: Among the donors, most were white British and more were female, and clonal diversity was possibly underestimated. The number of AZD1222 recipients seropositive at baseline was only 6 or 7.

This receptor was obtained from an adult in good health. Sequencing used peripheral blood, obtained on day 0 of AZD1222 vaccination. The chain links TRBV28 to TRBJ2-1; D is ambiguous. The CDR3 sequence is CASSLPSYNEQFF. As DNA, the CDR3 is TGTGCCAGCAGTTTACCCTCTTACAATGAGCAGTTCTTC.